The rows below give T cell receptor beta chains drawn from one sample of a study of prognosis after radiotherapy for stage I lung cancer. TCRdb reprocessed the multiplex PCR reads via MiXCR and lists one record per CDR3 protein. The table includes around 13,000 distinct CDR3 sequences, less than 55% detected once. The sample here was PBMCs, taken before or after stereotactic body radiation therapy (not recorded which). All receptors derive from a donor aged 50 or older with non-small cell lung cancer. CDR3s include the opening cysteine and the closing phenylalanine or tryptophan. D genes are given only for firm matches. The size field is filled for only some rows; it gives once, few, many or a size class.

CDR3 | DNA | V | D | length | J | size
CASSFPTAREQYF | TGCGCCAGCAGCTTCCCCACCGCCCGCGAGCAGTACTTC | TRBV5-1 | NA | 13 | TRBJ2-7 | many
CASSSKIQTGELFF | TGTGCCAGCAGCTCCAAGATTCAAACCGGGGAGCTGTTTTTT | TRBV11-3 | NA | 14 | TRBJ2-2 | many
CASSPGGGSANTEAFF | TGCGCCAGCAGCCCCGGGGGGGGCTCAGCGAACACTGAAGCTTTCTTT | TRBV4-3 | NA | 16 | TRBJ1-1 | NA
CASSLLAGDTQYF | TGTGCCAGTAGCCTACTAGCGGGAGATACGCAGTATTTT | TRBV19 | TRBD2 | 13 | TRBJ2-3 | few
CASSLYGSGGGGYTF | TGTGCCAGCAGTTTATACGGGTCAGGGGGCGGTGGCTACACCTTC | TRBV27 | TRBD1 | 15 | TRBJ1-2 | medium-sized
CATQPGGLYGYTF | TGTGCCACCCAGCCGGGGGGCCTCTATGGCTACACCTTC | TRBV19 | NA | 13 | TRBJ1-2 | NA
CASSPRGRPAQETQYF | TGTGCCAGCAGCCCTAGGGGACGGCCGGCTCAAGAGACCCAGTACTTC | TRBV7-3 | NA | 16 | TRBJ2-5 | many
CASALGRQRSMNTEAFF | TGTGCCAGCGCCCTTGGTCGGCAGAGAAGTATGAACACTGAAGCTTTCTTT | TRBV5-6 | NA | 17 | TRBJ1-1 | many
CASSVGGFNEKLFF | TGTGCCAGCAGTGTAGGGGGCTTTAATGAAAAACTGTTTTTT | TRBV6-1 | TRBD1 | 14 | TRBJ1-4 | many
CASSVYRFYGYTF | TGTGCCAGCAGTGTATACCGGTTCTATGGCTACACCTTC | TRBV12-3/TRBV12-4 | NA | 13 | TRBJ1-2 | medium-sized
CASRAGATYGYTF | TGTGCCAGCAGGGCAGGGGCCACCTATGGCTACACCTTC | TRBV9 | NA | 13 | TRBJ1-2 | many
CASRSKQLNTEAFF | TGTGCCAGCAGATCCAAACAGCTGAACACTGAAGCTTTCTTT | TRBV27 | NA | 14 | TRBJ1-1 | many
CASSLQTPPWVSYEQYF | TGTGCCAGCAGCTTACAGACGCCACCGTGGGTTAGTTACGAGCAGTACTTC | TRBV7-3 | NA | 17 | TRBJ2-7 | NA
CASRPDGGVEQYF | TGTGCCAGCCGCCCCGACGGGGGGGTCGAGCAGTACTTC | TRBV7-6 | TRBD2 | 13 | TRBJ2-7 | many
CASSYGAGGPRTGELFF | TGTGCCAGCAGTTACGGCGCGGGAGGGCCGAGAACCGGGGAGCTGTTTTTT | TRBV6-2/TRBV6-3 | TRBD2 | 17 | TRBJ2-2 | many
CSARDPGTTGYEQYF | TGCAGTGCTAGAGACCCCGGGACCACGGGCTACGAGCAGTACTTC | TRBV20-1 | NA | 15 | TRBJ2-7 | many
CASILCSSYEQYF | TGTGCCAGCATCTTGTGCTCCTCCTACGAGCAGTACTTC | TRBV27 | NA | 13 | TRBJ2-7 | NA
CASSTIHRGFGNEQFF | TGTGCCAGCAGTACAATACACAGGGGGTTCGGGAATGAGCAGTTCTTC | TRBV27 | TRBD1 | 16 | TRBJ2-1 | NA
CASSEDPGRTYEQYF | TGTGCCAGCAGTGAAGACCCAGGGAGGACCTACGAGCAGTACTTC | TRBV2 | NA | 15 | TRBJ2-7 | NA
CASSQDTGTGTLVGYGYTF | TGCGCCAGCAGCCAAGATACCGGGACAGGCACCCTCGTGGGCTATGGCTACACCTTC | TRBV4-3 | TRBD1 | 19 | TRBJ1-2 | NA
CASSLVHRGEQYF | TGTGCCAGCAGCTTAGTTCACAGGGGCGAGCAGTACTTC | TRBV6-1 | TRBD1 | 13 | TRBJ2-7 | NA
CASSQVDSSSDTQYF | TGCGCCAGCAGCCAGGTAGACTCGTCCTCAGATACGCAGTATTTT | TRBV4-3 | NA | 15 | TRBJ2-3 | NA
CASSQDLRREGYTF | TGCGCCAGCAGCCAAGATTTAAGGAGAGAGGGCTACACCTTC | TRBV4-1 | NA | 14 | TRBJ1-2 | many
CATSDPTSGERETQYF | TGTGCCACCAGTGACCCGACTAGCGGAGAAAGAGAGACCCAGTACTTC | TRBV24-1 | TRBD2 | 16 | TRBJ2-5 | many
CALGGRDRGGTAFF | TGTGCCTTAGGGGGCCGGGACAGGGGAGGGACAGCTTTCTTT | TRBV7-9 | TRBD1 | 14 | TRBJ1-1 | NA
CSALPGLATYNEQFF | TGCAGTGCTCTACCGGGACTAGCGACCTACAATGAGCAGTTCTTC | TRBV20-1 | TRBD2 | 15 | TRBJ2-1 | NA
CASSQEGLGNEQFF | TGCGCCAGCAGCCAAGAGGGACTCGGCAATGAGCAGTTCTTC | TRBV4-3 | NA | 14 | TRBJ2-1 | many
CASSLDWRPNEKLFF | TGCGCCAGCAGCTTGGATTGGCGACCCAATGAAAAACTGTTTTTT | TRBV5-1 | NA | 15 | TRBJ1-4 | many
CASTGNYNEQFF | TGTGCCAGCACCGGGAATTACAATGAGCAGTTCTTC | TRBV28 | NA | 12 | TRBJ2-1 | NA
CASSPLPSGSGEQYF | TGTGCCAGCTCACCCCTACCTAGCGGGAGTGGAGAGCAGTACTTC | TRBV18 | TRBD2 | 15 | TRBJ2-7 | many
CASSYSLMEREFTEAFF | TGTGCAAGCAGTTACTCCCTTATGGAAAGGGAATTCACTGAAGCTTTCTTT | TRBV6-5 | NA | 17 | TRBJ1-1 | NA
CASRTGNTEAFF | TGTGCCAGCAGGACCGGTAACACTGAAGCTTTCTTC | TRBV6-1 | NA | 12 | TRBJ1-1 | once
CSARDNRQGAAGELFF | TGCAGTGCTAGAGATAATAGACAGGGGGCAGCCGGGGAGCTGTTTTTT | TRBV20-1 | TRBD1 | 16 | TRBJ2-2 | medium-sized
CASSVGGVSPYNEQFF | TGTGCCAGCAGCGTAGGGGGTGTGAGCCCCTACAATGAGCAGTTCTTC | TRBV9 | NA | 16 | TRBJ2-1 | NA
CASSQGDRVWSTAGYTF | TGTGCCAGCAGCCAAGGGGACAGGGTCTGGTCAACGGCGGGCTACACCTTC | TRBV14 | TRBD1 | 17 | TRBJ1-2 | many
CASNLTGGGSTWGYTF | TGTGCCAGCAATCTGACAGGGGGAGGCTCTACTTGGGGCTACACCTTC | TRBV2 | TRBD1 | 16 | TRBJ1-2 | NA
CASSPTEGRGNSPLHF | TGTGCCAGCTCACCAACCGAGGGCAGGGGTAATTCACCCCTCCACTTT | TRBV18 | NA | 16 | TRBJ1-6 | many
CASSLPTSDGNEQFF | TGTGCCAGCAGTTTACCAACTAGCGATGGGAATGAGCAGTTCTTC | TRBV28 | TRBD2 | 15 | TRBJ2-1 | medium-sized
CASSPAEVGFWGYTF | TGTGCCAGCAGCCCAGCGGAGGTGGGGTTCTGGGGCTACACCTTC | TRBV7-9 | NA | 15 | TRBJ1-2 | NA
CANSFSGTLSYEQYF | TGTGCCAACAGCTTTTCCGGGACGCTCTCCTACGAGCAGTACTTC | TRBV7-8 | NA | 15 | TRBJ2-7 | many
CSALRGGASYEQYF | TGCAGTGCCCTCCGGGGAGGGGCCTCCTACGAGCAGTACTTC | TRBV20-1 | TRBD2 | 14 | TRBJ2-7 | many